The present entry profiles one TCR beta chain with its context. The data are from a study of cytomegalovirus exposure and HLA in healthy donors. Trimming took 2 bases from V and 1 from J, leaving 13 bases between them. This CDR3 region has 16 residues. Germline CDR1 reads MNHNS; CDR2 reads SASEGT. The PCR was carried out with 60 Vbeta primers and 13 Jbeta primers. Clones were read by immunoSEQ multiplex PCR, and TCRdb kept only the in-frame ones, dropping some. The sample shows some 97,000 clones, 65% to 90% of them seen only once. The V and J genes are TRBV6-1 and TRBJ2-3, with a possible D match to TRBD2 (5 bases). The specimen was PBMCs. This receptor was identified in a woman under 30 in good health and CMV-seronegative. The CDR3 nucleotides are TGTGCCAGCAGTGAAATTTTAGCCGGGGGCACAGATACGCAGTATTTT. Amino acid sequence: CASSEILAGGTDTQYF.